This is a list of T cell receptor beta chains from one sample in a study of a mutant IDH1 vaccine in newly diagnosed glioma. Data came from immunoSEQ multiplex PCR; TCRdb stores just in-frame clones and leaves some out. The sample holds about 94,000 clones, roughly 89% seen once. What these receptors recognize is not known. The source material was PBMCs, sampled from a glioma patient whose treatment included an IDH1 peptide vaccine. The receptor set was obtained from a woman aged 45-65 years with glioma. CDR3s include the opening cysteine and the closing phenylalanine or tryptophan. D genes are given only for firm matches. The size field is filled for only some rows; it gives once, few, many or a size class.

size: NA
J: TRBJ2-3
V: TRBV28
D: NA
DNA: TGTGCCAGCCTCGGCGGAAACACAGATACGCAGTATTTT
CDR3: CASLGGNTDTQYF

size: NA
J: TRBJ2-7
V: TRBV6-1
D: TRBD2
DNA: TGTGCCAGCAGCCGGGGACTAGCGGTTACCTACGAGCAGTACTTC
CDR3: CASSRGLAVTYEQYF

size: NA
J: TRBJ1-1
V: TRBV18
D: NA
DNA: TGTGCCAGCTCACCACCTTCGCTGAACACTGAAGCTTTCTTT
CDR3: CASSPPSLNTEAFF

size: NA
J: TRBJ1-6
V: TRBV19
D: NA
DNA: TGTGCCAGTAGTAACAGGGATTCACCCCTCCACTTT
CDR3: CASSNRDSPLHF

size: NA
J: TRBJ2-1
V: TRBV7-9
D: NA
DNA: TGTGCCAGCAGTTTCCCCACCCGGATTAATAATGAGCAGTTCTTC
CDR3: CASSFPTRINNEQFF

size: NA
J: TRBJ1-2
V: TRBV4-2
D: NA
DNA: TGTGCCAGCAGCTTGGCGGGGGGCTACACCTTC
CDR3: CASSLAGGYTF

size: NA
J: TRBJ2-1
V: TRBV15
D: TRBD2
DNA: TGTGCCACCAGCAGGCGGTTAGGAGCGGGGGGGGAGGATGAGCAGTTCTTC
CDR3: CATSRRLGAGGEDEQFF

size: NA
J: TRBJ2-7
V: TRBV14
D: NA
DNA: TGTGCCAGCAGCCAAGGGTACGAGCAGTACTTC
CDR3: CASSQGYEQYF

size: NA
J: TRBJ1-6
V: TRBV19
D: NA
DNA: TGTGCCAGTAGGATCGGACAGAGCTCCTATAATTCACCCCTCCACTTT
CDR3: CASRIGQSSYNSPLHF

size: once
J: TRBJ1-2
V: TRBV11-2
D: NA
DNA: TGTGCCAGCAGCTTGTTCTTCGAACCTAACTATGGCTACACCTTC
CDR3: CASSLFFEPNYGYTF

size: NA
J: TRBJ2-5
V: TRBV11-2
D: TRBD1
DNA: TGTGCCAGCAGCTTAGCTCACACAGGGGCTGTTGAGACCCAGTACTTC
CDR3: CASSLAHTGAVETQYF

size: NA
J: TRBJ2-7
V: TRBV27
D: TRBD2
DNA: TGTGCCAGCAGTCAGACTAGCGGGCACAAATTCTACGAGCAGTACTTC
CDR3: CASSQTSGHKFYEQYF

size: NA
J: TRBJ2-7
V: TRBV27
D: NA
DNA: TGTGCCAGCACTCGACACCTAGGGTACGAGCAGTACTTC
CDR3: CASTRHLGYEQYF

size: NA
J: TRBJ2-7
V: TRBV11-1
D: NA
DNA: TGTGCCAGCAGCGATGAATTAGGAGTCCGCGAGCAGTACTTC
CDR3: CASSDELGVREQYF

size: NA
J: TRBJ2-1
V: TRBV4-2
D: NA
DNA: TGTGCCAGCAGCCAAAGGGGGGCGGCAACCTACAATGAGCAGTTCTTC
CDR3: CASSQRGAATYNEQFF

size: NA
J: TRBJ2-7
V: TRBV10-2
D: TRBD2
DNA: TGCGCCACCAAAGGACTAGCGGGAGTGATCTACGAGCAGTACTTC
CDR3: CATKGLAGVIYEQYF

size: NA
J: TRBJ2-7
V: TRBV11-2
D: TRBD2
DNA: TGTGCCAGCAGCATAGGACTAGCGGGGAGCTCCTACGAGCAGTACTTC
CDR3: CASSIGLAGSSYEQYF

size: NA
J: TRBJ1-2
V: TRBV30
D: NA
DNA: TGTGCCTGGAGCCGACCGATTAGGGGCTACACCTTC
CDR3: CAWSRPIRGYTF

size: NA
J: TRBJ1-1
V: TRBV19
D: NA
DNA: TGTGCCAGTAGTATATCACACCAGAACACTGAAGCTTTCTTT
CDR3: CASSISHQNTEAFF

size: medium-sized
J: TRBJ1-1
V: TRBV30
D: TRBD1
DNA: TGTGCCTGGAGTACGGACAGGAGAAACACTGAAGCTTTCTTT
CDR3: CAWSTDRRNTEAFF

size: NA
J: TRBJ2-3
V: TRBV6-1
D: TRBD2
DNA: TGTGCCAGCAGTGTCAGACTAGCGGGAGAAGGGACGACAGATACGCAGTATTTT
CDR3: CASSVRLAGEGTTDTQYF

size: NA
J: TRBJ2-1
V: TRBV5-1
D: NA
DNA: TGCGCCAGCAGCTGGACAGGAGGCGGGAGCGGAGGTGAGCAGTTCTTC
CDR3: CASSWTGGGSGGEQFF

size: once
J: TRBJ1-2
V: TRBV5-5
D: NA
DNA: TGTGCCAGCAGCTTAGGAGGGGTCTATGGCTACACCTTC
CDR3: CASSLGGVYGYTF

size: NA
J: TRBJ2-5
V: TRBV18
D: NA
DNA: TGTGCCAGCTCACCTCAAGAGACCCAGTACTTC
CDR3: CASSPQETQYF

size: NA
J: TRBJ2-5
V: TRBV19
D: NA
DNA: TGTGCCAGTAGTATGAATAGGGTTCAAGAGACCCAGTACTTC
CDR3: CASSMNRVQETQYF

size: NA
J: TRBJ1-3
V: TRBV18
D: NA
DNA: TGTGCCAGCTCACCTCCGGTGCGGAACTCTGGAAACACCATATATTTT
CDR3: CASSPPVRNSGNTIYF

size: NA
J: TRBJ1-2
V: TRBV5-1
D: NA
DNA: TGCGCCAGCAGCCTGGCCATCGGCTATGGCTACACCTTC
CDR3: CASSLAIGYGYTF

size: NA
J: TRBJ2-1
V: TRBV19
D: NA
DNA: TGTGCCAGTAGAAGCAGGCAGGGATACAATGAGCAGTTCTTC
CDR3: CASRSRQGYNEQFF

size: NA
J: TRBJ1-2
V: TRBV10-3
D: NA
DNA: TGTGCCATCACCCCCAGGGGTAAGGATGGCTACACCTTC
CDR3: CAITPRGKDGYTF

size: NA
J: TRBJ2-1
V: TRBV19
D: TRBD2
DNA: TGTGCCAGCCAAAATATATTAGCGGGAGTCGTAAATGAGCAGTTCTTC
CDR3: CASQNILAGVVNEQFF

size: NA
J: TRBJ2-7
V: TRBV5-1
D: TRBD2
DNA: TGCGCCAGCAGCCCAAGCGGCGGGAGGGCCTTGAGGGAGCAGTACTTC
CDR3: CASSPSGGRALREQYF

size: once
J: TRBJ2-3
V: TRBV19
D: NA
DNA: TGTGCCACTAGTCGGGGAGATATCACAGATACGCAGTATTTT
CDR3: CATSRGDITDTQYF

size: NA
J: TRBJ2-7
V: TRBV5-6
D: NA
DNA: TGTGCCAGCAGCTTGGTTTGGCCAGGGACCACCTACGAGCAGTACTTC
CDR3: CASSLVWPGTTYEQYF

size: NA
J: TRBJ2-7
V: TRBV9
D: TRBD2
DNA: TGTGCCAGCAGCGAGGGACTAGCGGGGGCATTTTACGAGCAGTACTTC
CDR3: CASSEGLAGAFYEQYF

size: NA
J: TRBJ1-2
V: TRBV30
D: NA
DNA: TGTGCCTTCCAGGGGTATTTTGACTATGGCTACACCTTC
CDR3: CAFQGYFDYGYTF

size: NA
J: TRBJ2-1
V: TRBV6-1
D: TRBD1
DNA: TGTGCCAGCAGTGTCCGGGACAGGGTAAATGAGCAGTTCTTC
CDR3: CASSVRDRVNEQFF

size: NA
J: TRBJ1-2
V: TRBV28
D: NA
DNA: TGTGCCAGCAGGGAGGGGAGGGGCTATGGCTACACCTTC
CDR3: CASREGRGYGYTF

size: once
J: TRBJ1-2
V: TRBV5-1
D: NA
DNA: TGCGCCAGCAGCCGGGAAGTAGGGGCCAGGGGTAACTATGGCTACACCTTC
CDR3: CASSREVGARGNYGYTF

size: NA
J: TRBJ2-7
V: TRBV5-5
D: NA
DNA: TGTGCCAGCAGCCCCATCGACAGTCGGGAGCAGTACTTC
CDR3: CASSPIDSREQYF

size: NA
J: TRBJ1-5
V: TRBV6-5
D: NA
DNA: TGTGCCAGCAGTCCAGGGGTCCATAGCAATCAGCCCCAGCATTTT
CDR3: CASSPGVHSNQPQHF

size: few
J: TRBJ2-5
V: TRBV19
D: TRBD2
DNA: TGTGCCAGTAGTATGCGGGGGGCTCAAGAGACCCAGTACTTC
CDR3: CASSMRGAQETQYF

size: NA
J: TRBJ1-1
V: TRBV27
D: NA
DNA: TGTGCCAGCAGTTTTAGAGGGGAACCGAGAGCTTTCTTT
CDR3: CASSFRGEPRAFF

size: once
J: TRBJ2-7
V: TRBV7-2
D: NA
DNA: TGTGCCAGCAGCCGTGGGATTAAGCTAGGCGAGCAGTACTTC
CDR3: CASSRGIKLGEQYF

size: NA
J: TRBJ2-7
V: TRBV29-1
D: TRBD1
DNA: TGCAGCGTCGCACCACAGGGGGAGGTCCACGAGCAGTACTTC
CDR3: CSVAPQGEVHEQYF

size: NA
J: TRBJ1-1
V: TRBV28
D: NA
DNA: TGTGCCAGCAGTCCCGGGGGCACCAACACTGAAGCTTTCTTT
CDR3: CASSPGGTNTEAFF

size: NA
J: TRBJ2-1
V: TRBV5-6
D: NA
DNA: TGTGCCAGCAGCGCCCGTGGGATAGGGGCCTTGGGGCAGTTCTTC
CDR3: CASSARGIGALGQFF

size: NA
J: TRBJ2-3
V: TRBV9
D: NA
DNA: TGTGCCAGCAGCCCGGGCGGCAGGAGCACAGATACGCAGTATTTT
CDR3: CASSPGGRSTDTQYF

size: NA
J: TRBJ1-6
V: TRBV2
D: TRBD1
DNA: TGTGCCAGCAGTCGGTCACAGGGGCCAAATTCACCCCTCCACTTT
CDR3: CASSRSQGPNSPLHF

size: few
J: TRBJ2-7
V: TRBV28
D: NA
DNA: TGTGCCAGCAGTCGGCCAGGCGTTACCTACGAGCAGTACTTC
CDR3: CASSRPGVTYEQYF